This T cell receptor (beta chain) emerged from a study of CD8 T cells in Susac syndrome. A word on this clonotype: The antigen remains unidentified.

This CDR3 is 12 amino acids long. The V gene end was trimmed by 3 bases and the J gene end by 9 bases; junction bases not matched to a gene: 4. CDR1 and CDR2 from the germline V gene are KGHDR and SFDVKD. Sequencing of TCR beta, carried out with a high-throughput approach, was applied to CD8+ and CD4+ T cells from the blood. Study findings and constraints: It was acknowledged by the study that relatively few individuals were included in its TCR sequencing and HLA analysis.

Random hexamers served to reverse transcribe roughly 0.5 to 1 ug RNA. The amplification used immunoSEQ multiplex PCR on TCR beta CDR3; it spanned 54 Vbeta and 13 Jbeta. TCRdb processed the immunoSEQ multiplex PCR reads anew with MiXCR; each CDR3 protein has one entry. The sample has about 280,000 distinct CDR3 sequences, about 85% seen once. The specimen sequenced was CD8+ T cells from PBMCs. The chain uses TRBV24-1 and TRBJ2-7; 7 positions match TRBD2. The clonotype was recovered from a human donor with multiple sclerosis. In nucleotides, the CDR3 is TGTGCCACCAGTGATCCGGGGACTACGCAGTACTTC. Translation: CATSDPGTTQYF.